What follows are 20 T cell receptor beta chains derived from one specimen sequenced in a study of beta chain features in type 1 diabetes. Study results and caveats: All four CD4+ subsets from Type 1 diabetes patients carried moderately but significantly shorter TCRB CDR3s.

For these TCRs, the target antigens are not known. Investigators reverse transcribed all isolated RNA, so they sequenced expressed TCRB transcripts. The repertoire was sequenced with immunoSEQ multiplex PCR; TCRdb's copy has only in-frame clones and lacks some. The table has over 13,000 clones, roughly three quarters seen once. Sequenced: stem cell memory CD4+ T cells from blood. The receptors here all came from a woman aged 18 to 35 with type 1 diabetes.

This clone was observed a few times. The chain is built from TRBV7-9 and TRBJ2-1; 11 bases line up with TRBD2. The CDR3 is 19 amino acids. Germline trimming cut 5 bases from V and 0 bases from J; bases unmatched to any gene: 12. CDR1 is SEHNR and CDR2 is FQNEAQ in the germline V gene (reference sequence). CDR3: CASSNPGTSGFSSYNEQFF. CDR3 nucleotides: TGTGCCAGCAGCAATCCTGGGACTAGCGGTTTTAGCTCCTACAATGAGCAGTTCTTC.

This chain links TRBV14 with TRBJ1-4; the D gene is possibly TRBD1 (5 bases). Trimming removed 1 base from V and 0 bases from J, with 9 bases in between. CDR3 size: 16 residues. Germline loops: CDR1 SGHDN, CDR2 FVKESK. CDR3 DNA: TGTGCCAGCAGCCAAGGGTTAGGGGCAACTAATGAAAAACTGTTTTTT. Its protein product is CASSQGLGATNEKLFF.

This clone was counted only a few times. The rearrangement uses TRBV5-1 and TRBJ2-3; 12 bases match TRBD1. CDR3 length: 16 amino acids. Trimming cost V 4 bases and J 5 bases; bases outside gene matches: 8. The germline gives CDR1 SGHRS, CDR2 YFSETQ. CDR3 in amino acids: CASSRTGQGAQDTQYF. CDR3 coding DNA: TGCGCCAGCAGCAGAACGGGACAGGGGGCGCAAGATACGCAGTATTTT.

This clone was recorded only once. This chain connects TRBV10-3 to TRBJ2-1; D is undetermined. V lost 4 bases and J 1 base, leaving 11 bases between the germline ends. Germline loops: CDR1 ENHRY, CDR2 SYGVKD. The CDR3 runs 15 residues. In DNA, the CDR3 is TGTGCCATCAGTGTCACGCGCGCGTCCTACAATGAGCAGTTCTTC. Translation gives CAISVTRASYNEQFF.

The CDR3: CASRMGTSDYNEQFF. The CDR3 nucleotides are TGTGCCAGCAGGATGGGGACTAGCGATTACAATGAGCAGTTCTTC. V usage is TRBV7-2 and J usage is TRBJ2-1; 10 bases match TRBD2. CDR3 length: 15 amino acids. Germline V lookup: CDR1 SGHTA, CDR2 FQGNSA. Trimming removed 6 bases from V and 4 bases from J; junction bases left unmatched: 6.

This sequence joins TRBV5-1 and TRBJ2-7, with D possibly TRBD2 on 5 matching bases. Trimming cost V 1 base and J 1 base, with 12 bases left between them. The CDR3 length is 15 residues. Germline V gene data show CDR1 as SGHRS and CDR2 as YFSETQ. The CDR3 DNA is TGCGCCAGCAGCTTGCTGGGTCCGGGGTCCTACGAGCAGTACTTC. This codes for CASSLLGPGSYEQYF.

The chain has TRBV7-9 and TRBJ1-1, with D perhaps TRBD1 (6 bases). CDR3 size: 16 residues. V shed 1 base and J shed 4 bases, with 16 bases lying between them. The germline V gene has CDR1 SEHNR and CDR2 FQNEAQ (reference sequence). CDR3 sequence: CASSLEDRGGTTEAFF. The CDR3 DNA is TGTGCCAGCAGCTTAGAGGACAGAGGGGGTACCACTGAAGCTTTCTTT.

In its sample, this clone was seen once. The genes are TRBV19 and TRBJ2-2; no firm D call. Germline V gives CDR1 LNHDA, CDR2 SQIVND (reference sequence). Trimming took off 8 bases at V and 0 bases at J, with 13 bases between the two ends. The CDR3 totals 15 residues. CDR3 amino acids: CASQLTSANTGELFF. The CDR3 nucleotides are TGTGCCAGTCAGTTGACGAGCGCGAACACCGGGGAGCTGTTTTTT. The full variable domain, in which reference TRBV19 and TRBJ2-2 provide the parts outside the CDR3, is DGGITQSPKYLFRKEGQNVTLSCEQNLNHDAMYWYRQDPGQGLRLIYYSQIVNDFQKGDIAEGYSVSREKKESFPLTVTSAQKNPTAFYLCASQLTSANTGELFFGEGSRLTVL.

The chain links TRBV7-2 to TRBJ1-3, with TRBD1 identical over 8 bases. J lost 4 bases, V lost 5 bases, and 7 bases had no gene match. CDR1 is SGHTA, CDR2 FQGNSA, per germline. The CDR3 totals 15 residues. CDR3 protein: CASSMQGALGNTIYF. For the CDR3, the DNA is TGTGCCAGCAGCATGCAGGGGGCACTCGGAAACACCATATATTTT.

The chain joins TRBV7-2 to TRBJ2-3, with D tentatively TRBD1 (8 bases). Germline V CDR1 and CDR2: SGHTA, FQGNSA. With 2 bases removed from V and 5 bases from J, the gap between germline ends came to 14 bases. This CDR3 has 15 amino acids. The CDR3 bases are TGTGCCAGCAGCTTATTACAGGGGGGGGTAGATACGCAGTATTTT. Protein: CASSLLQGGVDTQYF.

The gene calls are TRBV5-4 and TRBJ1-1; D is unresolved. The ends were cut back, 0 bases at V and 0 bases at J, with 9 bases in the middle. The length of the CDR3 is 15 residues. The germline CDR1 and CDR2 sequences are SGHNT and YYREEE (reference sequence). The CDR3 nucleotides are TGTGCCAGCAGCTTGGATCCGGGTTTGAACACTGAAGCTTTCTTT. It specifies CASSLDPGLNTEAFF.

The sample holds a few counts of this clone. CDR3 nucleotide sequence: TGTGCCAGCAGCTTAGGGACAGGGTCCCTCCTGAGTGCTTTCTTT. The encoded protein is CASSLGTGSLLSAFF. The chain employs TRBV7-2 and TRBJ1-1; 8 bases are a match to TRBD1. J was trimmed by 11 bases and V by 1 base; bases with no gene match: 12. CDR1 SGHTA and CDR2 FQGNSA come from the germline V gene. The CDR3 runs to 15 residues.

This clone was detected only once. The chain employs TRBV4-3 and TRBJ2-1, with 7 bases identical to TRBD2. Germline V CDR1 and CDR2: LGHNA, YSLEER. The CDR3 extends over 15 amino acids. J was trimmed by 11 bases and V by 1 base; bases with no gene match: 11. CDR3 coding DNA: TGCGCCAGCAGCCAAGGTAGCGGGCACCCCTCGAAGCAGTTCTTC. Residues: CASSQGSGHPSKQFF.

The rearrangement links TRBV7-2 to TRBJ2-3; tentative D call: TRBD2 (5 bases). The CDR3 is 16 amino acids. The V and J ends lost 1 base and 0 bases respectively, with 11 bases between them. Germline lookup yields CDR1 SGHTA and CDR2 FQGNSA. For the CDR3, the DNA is TGTGCCAGCAGCTTAGGGAGGATTATAAGCACAGATACGCAGTATTTT. Residues: CASSLGRIISTDTQYF.

V usage is TRBV18 and J usage is TRBJ2-1, with 9 bases lining up with TRBD1. There are 17 residues in the CDR3. The V and J ends lost 0 bases and 8 bases, in that order; junction bases with no gene match: 11. From germline, CDR1 is KGHSH and CDR2 LQKENI. The CDR3 reads CASSPPSTRDRAHEQFF. The CDR3 nucleotides read TGTGCCAGCTCACCACCGAGCACCCGGGACAGGGCACATGAGCAGTTCTTC.

CDR3 region: CASSRAGQVRSWYF. CDR3 nucleotide sequence: TGCGCCAGCAGCCGAGCGGGACAGGTTAGGTCCTGGTACTTC. V and J are TRBV5-1 and TRBJ2-7; tentative D call: TRBD1 (8 bases). Deletions cut 4 bases from V and 12 bases from J, with 23 bases between. CDR1 is SGHRS and CDR2 is YFSETQ in the germline V gene. CDR3 size: 14 residues.

The V gene is TRBV19, the J gene TRBJ1-1, with a weak D call TRBD1 (6 bases). Germline values: CDR1 LNHDA, CDR2 SQIVND (reference sequence). Trimming removed 5 bases at V and 12 bases at J, with 13 bases between. The CDR3 loop spans 11 amino acids. The CDR3 here is CASSAQGKTFF. The CDR3 DNA follows: TGTGCCAGTAGTGCACAGGGTAAGACTTTCTTT. Combining the CDR3 with reference TRBV19 and TRBJ1-1 gives the whole variable domain DGGITQSPKYLFRKEGQNVTLSCEQNLNHDAMYWYRQDPGQGLRLIYYSQIVNDFQKGDIAEGYSVSREKKESFPLTVTSAQKNPTAFYLCASSAQGKTFFGQGTRLTVV.

V gene TRBV11-2 combines with J gene TRBJ2-3, with TRBD2 matching over 8 bases. V lost 0 bases and J lost 0; bases outside the gene matches: 8. CDR1 SGHAT and CDR2 FQNNGV come from the germline V gene. This CDR3 spans 18 amino acids. For the CDR3, the DNA is TGTGCCAGCAGCTTAGATCTATTACTAGCGGACAGCACAGATACGCAGTATTTT. It translates to CASSLDLLLADSTDTQYF.

The chain couples TRBV5-1 to TRBJ1-1; TRBD1 might be the D (5 bases). Per germline, CDR1 SGHRS and CDR2 YFSETQ. Trimming left V 3 bases short and J 1 base short, with 13 bases between. The CDR3 is made up of 15 amino acids. DNA for the CDR3: TGCGCCAGCAGCTCCCTACTCGGGGGGAACACTGAAGCTTTCTTT. Its protein is CASSSLLGGNTEAFF.

The chain is built from TRBV5-1 and TRBJ2-1, with D maybe TRBD1 (6 bases). V shed 2 bases and J shed 3 bases, with 12 bases lying between them. The CDR3 runs 15 residues. Germline CDR1 and CDR2: SGHRS and YFSETQ. The CDR3 spells CASSFDDRSYNEQFF. CDR3 DNA sequence: TGCGCCAGCAGCTTTGATGACAGGAGCTACAATGAGCAGTTCTTC.